The clone carrying this T cell receptor (beta chain) was seen ten or more times. The TCR beta CDR3 regions underwent amplification using RNA transcripts as the source. When the TCR CDR3 underwent first-round RT-PCR, the HTBI primer set was used. TCRdb itself ran the multiplex PCR reads through MiXCR, one entry per CDR3 protein. The sample carries 530,000 or so distinct CDR3 sequences, around a quarter recorded once. These data originate in a study of T cells in Graves' hyperthyroidism and ophthalmopathy. The receptor was derived from a woman between 25 and 40 years old with Graves' ophthalmopathy. Material for sequencing was blood.

In DNA, the CDR3 is TGTGCCAGTAGTATCGGGGGCCCTACCTACGAGCAGTACTTC. This codes for CASSIGGPTYEQYF. The V and J genes are TRBV19 and TRBJ2-7; the D gene could be TRBD1 or TRBD2 (6 bases each). CDR3 size: 14 residues. V lost 3 bases to trimming and J lost 2 bases, with 11 bases between them. The germline CDR1 and CDR2 sequences are LNHDA and SQIVND (reference sequence). The whole variable domain, filled in from reference TRBV19 and TRBJ2-7, reads DGGITQSPKYLFRKEGQNVTLSCEQNLNHDAMYWYRQDPGQGLRLIYYSQIVNDFQKGDIAEGYSVSREKKESFPLTVTSAQKNPTAFYLCASSIGGPTYEQYFGPGTRLTVT.